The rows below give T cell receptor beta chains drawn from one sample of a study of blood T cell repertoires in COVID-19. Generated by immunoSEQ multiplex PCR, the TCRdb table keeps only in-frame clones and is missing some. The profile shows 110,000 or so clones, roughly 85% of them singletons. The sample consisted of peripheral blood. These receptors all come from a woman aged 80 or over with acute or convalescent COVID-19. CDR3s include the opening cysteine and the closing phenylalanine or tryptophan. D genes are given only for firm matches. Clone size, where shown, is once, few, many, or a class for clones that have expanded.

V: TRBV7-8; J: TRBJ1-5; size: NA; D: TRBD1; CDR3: CASSPGTGRQQPQHF
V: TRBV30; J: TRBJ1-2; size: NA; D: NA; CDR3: CAWRGTGIGSYTF
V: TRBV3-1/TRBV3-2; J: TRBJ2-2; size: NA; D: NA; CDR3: CASSPREEELFF
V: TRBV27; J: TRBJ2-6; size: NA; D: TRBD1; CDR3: CASRPGQGRSGANVLTF
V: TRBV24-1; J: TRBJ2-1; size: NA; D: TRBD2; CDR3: CATSGRGEREKYEQFF
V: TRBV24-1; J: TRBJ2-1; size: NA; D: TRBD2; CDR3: CATSDSGGFRYNEQFF
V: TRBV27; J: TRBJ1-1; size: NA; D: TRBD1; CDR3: CASRPKDRTGVGAFF
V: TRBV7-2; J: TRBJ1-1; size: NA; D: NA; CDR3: CASSLGPGRAFF
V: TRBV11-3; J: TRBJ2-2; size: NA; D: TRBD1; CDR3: CASSRTGNAGELFF
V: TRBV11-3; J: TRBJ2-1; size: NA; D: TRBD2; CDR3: CASSFSGSDDYNEQFF
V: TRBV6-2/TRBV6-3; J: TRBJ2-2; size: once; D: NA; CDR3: CASSLAASNTGELFF
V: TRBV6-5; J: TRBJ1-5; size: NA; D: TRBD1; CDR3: CASDPDRGLQPQHF
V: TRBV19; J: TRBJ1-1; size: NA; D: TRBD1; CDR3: CASKRGTENTEAFF
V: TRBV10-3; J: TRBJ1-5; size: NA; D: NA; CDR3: CAITQDASQPQHF
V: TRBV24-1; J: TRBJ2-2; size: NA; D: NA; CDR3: CATSNYRETGELFF
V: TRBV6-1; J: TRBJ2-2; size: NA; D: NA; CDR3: CASSEAGQGWTGELFF
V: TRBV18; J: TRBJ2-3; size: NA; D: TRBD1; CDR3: CASSPPGQRSDTQYF
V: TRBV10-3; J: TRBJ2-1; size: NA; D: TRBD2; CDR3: CAISERLAGGSIDEQFF
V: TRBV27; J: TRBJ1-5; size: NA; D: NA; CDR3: CASQRSGESGQPQHF
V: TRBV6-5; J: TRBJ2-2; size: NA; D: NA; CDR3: CASRRVADTGELFF
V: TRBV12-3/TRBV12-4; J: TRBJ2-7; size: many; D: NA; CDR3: CASSLGASGEQYF
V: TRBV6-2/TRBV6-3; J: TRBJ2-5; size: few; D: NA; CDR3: CASSYPGRYQETQYF
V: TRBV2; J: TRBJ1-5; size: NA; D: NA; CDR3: CASSAQGRGSNQPQHF
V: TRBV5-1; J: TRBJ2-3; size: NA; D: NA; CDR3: CASSLGDSPWGDTQYF
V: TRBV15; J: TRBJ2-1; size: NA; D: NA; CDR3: CATSRDNGNSYNEQFF
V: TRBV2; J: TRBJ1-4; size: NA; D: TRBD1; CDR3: CASSGQGPVVRLFF
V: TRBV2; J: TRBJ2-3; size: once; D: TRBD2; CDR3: CASRGLAATDTQYF
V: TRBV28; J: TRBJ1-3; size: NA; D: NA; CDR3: CASSEQPTPSGNTIYF
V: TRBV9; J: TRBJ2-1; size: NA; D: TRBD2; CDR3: CASRSSGRKDNEQFF
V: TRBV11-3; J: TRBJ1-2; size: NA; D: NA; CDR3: CASSFGTGIFDNTF
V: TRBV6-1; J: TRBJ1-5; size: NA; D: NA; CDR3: CASSESQQWSNQPQHF
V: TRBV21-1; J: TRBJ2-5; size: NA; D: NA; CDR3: CASSKEQGETQYF
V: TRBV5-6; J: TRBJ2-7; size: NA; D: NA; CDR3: CASSSVLVSLAQYF
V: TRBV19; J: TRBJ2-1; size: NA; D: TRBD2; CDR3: CASQEKTAGGGEQFF
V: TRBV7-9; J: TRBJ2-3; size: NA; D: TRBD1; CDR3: CASSGQVSTDTQYF
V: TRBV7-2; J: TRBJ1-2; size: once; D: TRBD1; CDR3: CASSLMDRGHGYTF
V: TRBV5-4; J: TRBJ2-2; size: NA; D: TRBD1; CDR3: CASTSPTGGAGELFF
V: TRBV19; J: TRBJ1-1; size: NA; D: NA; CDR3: CASSGRNERGAFF
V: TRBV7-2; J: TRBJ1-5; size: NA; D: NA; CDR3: CASSTGTPTQPQHF
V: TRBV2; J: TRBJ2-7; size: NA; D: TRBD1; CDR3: CASIGDRVKTRYEQYF
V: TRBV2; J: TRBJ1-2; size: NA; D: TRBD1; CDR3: CASSYLRGDYGYTF
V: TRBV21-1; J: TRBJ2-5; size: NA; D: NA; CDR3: CASSKPGTSGSGYQETQYF
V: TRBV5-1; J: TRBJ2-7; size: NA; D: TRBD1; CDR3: CASSLPRTGGTYEQYF
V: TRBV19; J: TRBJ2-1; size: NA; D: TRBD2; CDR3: CAIPGLAEYNEQFF
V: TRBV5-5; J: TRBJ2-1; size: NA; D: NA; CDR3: CASSLEVRYNEQFF
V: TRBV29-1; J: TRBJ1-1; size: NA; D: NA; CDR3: CSGRTGTFYTEAFF
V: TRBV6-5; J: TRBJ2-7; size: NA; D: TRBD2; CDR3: CASTLAGGSSHEQYF
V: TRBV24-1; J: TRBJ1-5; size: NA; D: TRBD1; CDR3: CATSGGTGNGNQPQHF
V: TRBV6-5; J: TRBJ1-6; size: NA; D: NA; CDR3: CASGDSSYNSPLHF
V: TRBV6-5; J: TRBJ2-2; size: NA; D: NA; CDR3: CASRLNTGELFF
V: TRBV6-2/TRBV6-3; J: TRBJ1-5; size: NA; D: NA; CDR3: CASSYSEVGARQPQHF